This T cell receptor beta chain comes out of a study of T cells after yellow fever vaccination. This clonotype occurred a few times. In TCRdb, the 5' RACE reads were re-called with MiXCR into one record per CDR3 protein. The data contain approximately 610,000 distinct CDR3 sequences, about a sixth of them seen just once; the ten biggest clones take up 17%. Germline loops: CDR1 DFQATT, CDR2 SNEGSKA (reference sequence). The CDR3 extends over 14 amino acids. V lost 1 base and J lost 7, with 14 bases in between. This specimen was PBMCs, taken 5 days after the first yellow fever vaccination. This clonotype was obtained from a man younger than 35 who received the YFV17D yellow fever vaccine. This chain links TRBV20-1 with TRBJ2-1; either TRBD1 or TRBD2 may supply D (5 bases each). CDR3 in DNA: TGCAGTGCTAGAGGACCTTGGGGGACGAATGAGCAGTTCTTC. Residues: CSARGPWGTNEQFF.